A single sample is the source of the 8 T cell receptor beta chains below, sequenced in a study of preoperative IRX-2 immunotherapy in early breast cancer. The treatment here: preoperative locoregional IRX-2 cytokine immunotherapy. Here immunoSEQ multiplex PCR was the method, and the copy in TCRdb shows in-frame clones only, minus some. The sample holds about 98,000 clones; approximately 90% are singletons and the top ten take roughly 2%. Source: tumor tissue, taken after IRX-2 immunotherapy. The receptors were gathered from a human donor with breast cancer.

The chain is built from TRBV19 and TRBJ1-1; D is undetermined. The germline CDR1 and CDR2 sequences are LNHDA and SQIVND (reference sequence). Trimming left V 4 bases short and J 3 bases short, with 9 bases between. The length of the CDR3 is 13 residues. The CDR3 DNA reads TGTGCCAGTAGTACAAGCTTGGACACTGAAGCTTTCTTT. This gives the protein CASSTSLDTEAFF.

The gene calls are TRBV19 and TRBJ1-2; possible D gene TRBD1, 6 bases. Germline-derived CDR1 and CDR2 are LNHDA and SQIVND (reference sequence). This CDR3 spans 13 amino acids. The V end lost 4 bases, the J end lost 3 bases, and 9 bases lay between the germline ends. CDR3 nucleotide sequence: TGTGCCAGTAGTACCCCAGGGGACTATGGCTACACCTTC. Protein: CASSTPGDYGYTF.

The chain recombines TRBV28 with TRBJ2-7, with 7 bases lining up with TRBD1. V was clipped by 3 bases and J by 3 bases; unmatched bases: 11. The germline V gene encodes CDR1 MDHEN and CDR2 SYDVKM. This CDR3 has 16 residues. CDR3 in amino acids: CASSLIVAGGIYEQYF. In DNA form, the CDR3 reads TGTGCCAGCAGTTTGATAGTGGCAGGGGGTATCTACGAGCAGTACTTC.

The V gene is TRBV6-8, the J gene TRBJ1-2, with 7 nucleotides matching TRBD1. There are 15 residues in the CDR3. V was pared by 5 bases and J by 1 base, with 7 bases of the junction left unmatched. CDR1 and CDR2 (germline): MNHGY, SAAAGT. CDR3 protein: CASSDEGAVNYGYTF. CDR3 DNA: TGTGCCAGCAGTGATGAGGGGGCGGTTAACTATGGCTACACCTTC.

The genes are TRBV7-6 and TRBJ2-3; possible D gene TRBD1, 6 bases. This CDR3 spans 15 amino acids. V was cut by 2 bases and J by 4 bases, with 13 bases left in between. In germline, CDR1 is SGHVS, CDR2 FNYEAQ. Written as DNA, the CDR3 is TGTGCCAGCAGCTTAAGGGGGTTTAGCGCAGATACGCAGTATTTT. It translates to CASSLRGFSADTQYF.

The chain carries TRBV7-8 and TRBJ2-7; TRBD1 agrees at 8 bases. The germline V gene encodes CDR1 SGHVS and CDR2 FQNEAQ. V lost 6 bases and J lost 7; bases outside the gene matches: 11. The CDR3 spans 14 residues. In nucleotides, the CDR3 is TGTGCCAGCAGTACGCGACAGGGGTTGGGTGAGCAGTACTTC. It encodes CASSTRQGLGEQYF.

This chain links TRBV5-1 with TRBJ2-6, with TRBD1 as a possible D gene (6 bases). CDR3 length: 18 residues. V lost 0 bases to trimming and J lost 0 bases, with 13 bases between them. The germline gives CDR1 SGHRS, CDR2 YFSETQ. The CDR3 DNA sequence: TGCGCCAGCAGCTTGGGGGACACGGAGTTCTCTGGGGCCAACGTCCTGACTTTC. Its protein product is CASSLGDTEFSGANVLTF. The full variable domain, in which reference TRBV5-1 and TRBJ2-6 provide the parts outside the CDR3, is KAGVTQTPRYLIKTRGQQVTLSCSPISGHRSVSWYQQTPGQGLQFLFEYFSETQRNKGNFPGRFSGRQFSNSRSEMNVSTLELGDSALYLCASSLGDTEFSGANVLTFGAGSRLTVL.

This rearrangement joins TRBV23-1 to TRBJ2-7, with D perhaps TRBD2 (6 bases). TRBV23-1 is designated an ORF whose function remains uncertain. This CDR3 region has 13 residues. The V gene lost 11 bases and the J gene lost 0 bases, with 14 bases spanning the gap. The CDR3 DNA reads as TGCGCCCCAGGGAGGCCGGGCTCCTACGAGCAGTACTTC. The encoded protein is CAPGRPGSYEQYF.